This is a list of T cell receptor beta chains from one sample in a study of T cell responses to AZD1222 COVID-19 vaccine. The protocol was immunoSEQ multiplex PCR, while the TCRdb copy is restricted to in-frame clones and leaves out a portion. The data contain 110,000 or so clones, approximately 89% of them singletons. The specimen was peripheral blood, collected 28 days after the second AZD1222 dose. These receptors all come from an adult who received the AZD1222 COVID-19 vaccine. The CDR3 runs from the conserved cysteine through the conserved F or W. A D gene is named only where the DNA matches it firmly. The listing skips clone size in some rows; elsewhere it reads once, few, many or a size class.

v_call,j_call,d_call,clone_size,cdr3_nt,cdr3_aa
TRBV7-8,TRBJ1-4,.,.,TGTGCCAGCAGCCAGGGCACGGTGACTAATGAAAAACTGTTTTTT,CASSQGTVTNEKLFF
TRBV7-3,TRBJ2-6,.,.,TGTGCCAGCAGCTTCGGGGAATCTGGGGCCAACGTCCTGACTTTC,CASSFGESGANVLTF
TRBV6-5,TRBJ1-1,.,.,TGTGCCAGCAGCACCGCACTGACCCGGGGGACTGAAGCTTTCTTT,CASSTALTRGTEAFF
TRBV6-4,TRBJ2-3,TRBD1,.,TGTGCCAGCAGCCGTGGACAGGGAGTAGATACGCAGTATTTT,CASSRGQGVDTQYF
TRBV11-2,TRBJ1-4,.,once,TGTGCCAGCAGCTTAGAAGCGAACCCAAAACTGTTTTTT,CASSLEANPKLFF
TRBV7-2,TRBJ1-2,.,.,TGTGCCAGCAGCAGTGGGGGGTTCTATGGCTACACCTTC,CASSSGGFYGYTF
TRBV6-2/TRBV6-3,TRBJ1-2,.,.,TGTGCCAGCAGTTACGGGGCCGACCTCGAGTTGGGCTACACCTTC,CASSYGADLELGYTF
TRBV19,TRBJ1-2,.,.,TGTGCCAGTAGTATATCAGGGTATGGCTACACCTTC,CASSISGYGYTF
TRBV5-1,TRBJ1-2,TRBD1,.,TGCGCCAGCAGCTTGGGGACAGGGGACTATGGCTACACCTTC,CASSLGTGDYGYTF
TRBV5-6,TRBJ1-5,.,.,TGTGCCAGCAGCACCTACAGGGTCGCTCAGCCCCAGCATTTT,CASSTYRVAQPQHF
TRBV5-1,TRBJ1-4,.,.,TGCGCCAGCAGCTTGAACCCAACTAATGAAAAACTGTTTTTT,CASSLNPTNEKLFF
TRBV4-2,TRBJ2-3,.,.,TGTGCCAGCAGCCCAACCACTAGCACAGATACGCAGTATTTT,CASSPTTSTDTQYF
TRBV28,TRBJ1-2,.,.,TGTGCCAGCAGTTTGCGCGGGACAACGTATGGCTACACCTTC,CASSLRGTTYGYTF
TRBV18,TRBJ1-6,.,.,TGTGCCAGCTCACGGGAGGGACGGGATTCACCCCTCCACTTT,CASSREGRDSPLHF
TRBV30,TRBJ2-7,.,few,TGTGCCTGGGAAAATGCGGACGAGCAGTACTTC,CAWENADEQYF
TRBV10-3,TRBJ2-1,TRBD2,.,TGTGCCATCAGTCCGACTAGCGGGGGGACGGGTAATGAGCAGTTCTTC,CAISPTSGGTGNEQFF
TRBV7-2,TRBJ2-5,.,.,TGTGCCAGCAGCTTAAGACAGAAAGAGACCCAGTACTTC,CASSLRQKETQYF
TRBV3-1/TRBV3-2,TRBJ1-1,.,.,TGTGCCAGCAGCCAAAAACAGGGGAACACTGAAGCTTTCTTT,CASSQKQGNTEAFF
TRBV2,TRBJ1-4,.,.,TGTGCCAGCAGTGAAGGGGTCTTTGAAAAACTGTTTTTT,CASSEGVFEKLFF
TRBV6-5,TRBJ1-4,TRBD1,once,TGTGCCAGCAGTATAAGGACAGGGACTAATGAAAAACTGTTTTTT,CASSIRTGTNEKLFF
TRBV2,TRBJ2-1,.,.,TGTGCCAGCAGTGGATCTTTGGCTAGCCAACGTTACAATGAGCAGTTCTTC,CASSGSLASQRYNEQFF
TRBV12-3/TRBV12-4,TRBJ2-1,.,.,TGTGCCAGCAGGTGGTACAATGAGCAGTTCTTC,CASRWYNEQFF
TRBV7-2,TRBJ2-3,TRBD2,once,TGTGCCAGCAGCTTTAGCGGGTATTACACAGATACGCAGTATTTT,CASSFSGYYTDTQYF
TRBV5-1,TRBJ1-4,.,.,TGCGCCAGCAGCTTGACAGAGGGGGGTGAAAAACTGTTTTTT,CASSLTEGGEKLFF